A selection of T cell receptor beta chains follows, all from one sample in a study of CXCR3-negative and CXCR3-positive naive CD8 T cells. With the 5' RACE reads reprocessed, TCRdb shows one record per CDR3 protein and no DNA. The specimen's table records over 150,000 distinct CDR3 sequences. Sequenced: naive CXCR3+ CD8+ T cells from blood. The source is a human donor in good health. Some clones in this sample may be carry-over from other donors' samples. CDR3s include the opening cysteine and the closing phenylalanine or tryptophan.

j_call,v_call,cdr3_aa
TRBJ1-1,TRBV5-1,CASSLERGSFMNTEAFF
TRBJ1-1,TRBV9,CASSPLTNTEAFF
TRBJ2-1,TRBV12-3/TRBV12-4,CASSLGPSMRFF
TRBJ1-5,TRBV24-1,CATSDPGQGIGNQPQHF
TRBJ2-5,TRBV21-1,CASSKEEDRETETQYF
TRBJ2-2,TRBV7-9,CASTPASGSPSGDTGELFF
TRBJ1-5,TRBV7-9,CASSADDLFQPQHF
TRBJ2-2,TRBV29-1,CSVEGTGTGELFF
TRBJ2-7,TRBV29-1,CSVLRDSLLSYEQYF
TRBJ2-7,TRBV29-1,CSVAPGRTNLYEQYF
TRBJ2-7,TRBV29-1,CSVEDPDSYEQYF
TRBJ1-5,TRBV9,CASSVGGPNQPQHF
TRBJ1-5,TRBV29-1,CSVAGGAERPQHF